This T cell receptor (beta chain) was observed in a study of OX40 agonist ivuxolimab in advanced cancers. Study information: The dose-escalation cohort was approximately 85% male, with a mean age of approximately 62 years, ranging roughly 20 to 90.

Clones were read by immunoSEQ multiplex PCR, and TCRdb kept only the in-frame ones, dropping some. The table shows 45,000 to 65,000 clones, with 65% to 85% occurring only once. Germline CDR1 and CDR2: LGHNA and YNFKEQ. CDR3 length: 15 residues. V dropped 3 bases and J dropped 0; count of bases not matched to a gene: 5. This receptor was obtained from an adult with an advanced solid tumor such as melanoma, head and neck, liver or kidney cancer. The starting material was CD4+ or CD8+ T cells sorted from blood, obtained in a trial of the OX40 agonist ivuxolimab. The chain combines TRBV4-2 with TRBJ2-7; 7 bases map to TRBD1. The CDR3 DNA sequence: TGTGCCAGCAGCCAGCAGGGGGAACTCTCCTACGAGCAGTACTTC. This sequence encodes CASSQQGELSYEQYF.